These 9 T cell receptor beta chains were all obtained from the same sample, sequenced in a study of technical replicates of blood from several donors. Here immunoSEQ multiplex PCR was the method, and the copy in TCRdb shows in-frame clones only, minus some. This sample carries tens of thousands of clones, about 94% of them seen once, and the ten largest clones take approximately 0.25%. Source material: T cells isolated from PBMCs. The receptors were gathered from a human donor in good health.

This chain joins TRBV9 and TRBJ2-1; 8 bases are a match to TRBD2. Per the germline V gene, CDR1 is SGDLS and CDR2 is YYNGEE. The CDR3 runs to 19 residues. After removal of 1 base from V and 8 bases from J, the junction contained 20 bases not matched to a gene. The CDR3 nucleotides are TGTGCCAGCAGCGTAACCTCAGCAGCGGGGGCCCCCTGGGTTGATGAGCAGTTCTTC. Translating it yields CASSVTSAAGAPWVDEQFF.

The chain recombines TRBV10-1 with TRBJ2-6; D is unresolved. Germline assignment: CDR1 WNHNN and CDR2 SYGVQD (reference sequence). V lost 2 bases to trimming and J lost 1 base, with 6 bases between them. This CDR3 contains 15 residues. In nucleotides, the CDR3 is TGCGCCAGCAGTGAGGGAGCATCTGGGGCCAACGTCCTGACTTTC. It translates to CASSEGASGANVLTF.

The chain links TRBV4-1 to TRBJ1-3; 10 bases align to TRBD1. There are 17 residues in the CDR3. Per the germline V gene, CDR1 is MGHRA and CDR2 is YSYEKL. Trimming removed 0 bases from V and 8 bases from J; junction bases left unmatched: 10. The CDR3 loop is CASSQDRFRDRGHTIYF. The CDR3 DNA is TGCGCCAGCAGCCAAGACCGGTTCCGGGACAGGGGTCACACCATATATTTT.

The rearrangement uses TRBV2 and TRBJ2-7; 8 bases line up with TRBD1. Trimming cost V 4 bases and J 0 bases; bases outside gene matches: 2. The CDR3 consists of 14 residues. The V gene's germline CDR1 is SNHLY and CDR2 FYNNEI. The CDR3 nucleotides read TGTGCCAGCAGTGTACAGGGGGGCTCCTACGAGCAGTACTTC. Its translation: CASSVQGGSYEQYF.

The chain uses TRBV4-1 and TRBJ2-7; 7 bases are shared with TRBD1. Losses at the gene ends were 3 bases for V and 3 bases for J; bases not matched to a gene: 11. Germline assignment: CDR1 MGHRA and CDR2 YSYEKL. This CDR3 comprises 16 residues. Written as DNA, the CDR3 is TGCGCCAGCAGCCAGGCAGCCGGGACAGCGAACTACGAGCAGTACTTC. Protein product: CASSQAAGTANYEQYF.

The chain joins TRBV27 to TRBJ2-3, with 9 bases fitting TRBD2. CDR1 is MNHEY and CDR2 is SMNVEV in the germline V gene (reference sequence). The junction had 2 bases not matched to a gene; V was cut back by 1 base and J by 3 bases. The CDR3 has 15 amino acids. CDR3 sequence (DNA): TGTGCCAGCAGTTTATATCTAGCGGGGACAGATACGCAGTATTTT. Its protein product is CASSLYLAGTDTQYF.

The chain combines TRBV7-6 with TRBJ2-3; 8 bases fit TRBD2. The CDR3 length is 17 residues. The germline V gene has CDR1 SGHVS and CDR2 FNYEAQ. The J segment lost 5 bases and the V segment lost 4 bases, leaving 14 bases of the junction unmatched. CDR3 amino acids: CASSSPEREGQEDTQYF. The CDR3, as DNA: TGTGCCAGCAGCTCTCCCGAACGGGAGGGCCAGGAAGATACGCAGTATTTT.

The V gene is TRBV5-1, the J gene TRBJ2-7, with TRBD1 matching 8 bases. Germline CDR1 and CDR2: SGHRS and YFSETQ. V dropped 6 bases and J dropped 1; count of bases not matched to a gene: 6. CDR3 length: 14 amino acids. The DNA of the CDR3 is TGCGCCAGCAAAACAGGGGGTAGTTCCTACGAGCAGTACTTC. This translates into CASKTGGSSYEQYF. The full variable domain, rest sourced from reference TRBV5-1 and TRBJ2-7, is KAGVTQTPRYLIKTRGQQVTLSCSPISGHRSVSWYQQTPGQGLQFLFEYFSETQRNKGNFPGRFSGRQFSNSRSEMNVSTLELGDSALYLCASKTGGSSYEQYFGPGTRLTVT.

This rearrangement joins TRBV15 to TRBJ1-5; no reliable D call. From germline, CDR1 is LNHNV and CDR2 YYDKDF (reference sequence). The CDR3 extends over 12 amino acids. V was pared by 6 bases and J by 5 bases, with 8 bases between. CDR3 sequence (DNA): TGTGCCACCAGTAAGGAGGATCAGCCCCAGCATTTT. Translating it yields CATSKEDQPQHF.